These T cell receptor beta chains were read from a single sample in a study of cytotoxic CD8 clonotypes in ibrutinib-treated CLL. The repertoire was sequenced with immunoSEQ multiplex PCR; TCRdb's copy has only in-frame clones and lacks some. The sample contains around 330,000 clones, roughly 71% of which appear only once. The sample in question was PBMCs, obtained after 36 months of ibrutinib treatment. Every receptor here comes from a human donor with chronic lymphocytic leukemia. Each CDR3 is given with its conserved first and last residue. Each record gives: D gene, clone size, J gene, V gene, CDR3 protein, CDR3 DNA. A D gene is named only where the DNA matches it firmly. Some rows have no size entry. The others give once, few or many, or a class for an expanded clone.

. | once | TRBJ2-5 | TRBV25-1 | CASSEWTASETQYF | TGTGCCAGCAGTGAATGGACTGCTTCGGAGACCCAGTACTTC
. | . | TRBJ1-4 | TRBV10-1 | CASSGETNEKLFF | TGCGCCAGCAGTGGGGAGACTAATGAAAAACTGTTTTTT
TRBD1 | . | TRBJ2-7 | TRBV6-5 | CASGGQGPYEQYF | TGTGCCAGCGGAGGACAGGGCCCCTACGAGCAGTACTTC
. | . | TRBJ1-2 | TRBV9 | CASSLQGANYGYTF | TGTGCCAGCAGCTTACAGGGAGCTAACTATGGCTACACCTTC
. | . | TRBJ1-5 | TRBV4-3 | CASSRGHGNQPQHF | TGCGCCAGCAGCCGGGGACACGGCAATCAGCCCCAGCATTTT
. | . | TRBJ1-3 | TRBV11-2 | CASRAGAAGTIYF | TGTGCCAGCAGGGCAGGAGCGGCAGGCACCATATATTTT
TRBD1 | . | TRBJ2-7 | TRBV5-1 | CASSLRTGAREQYF | TGCGCCAGCAGCTTGCGGACAGGGGCCAGGGAGCAGTACTTC
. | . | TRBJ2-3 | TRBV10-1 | CASSDGSPDTQYF | TGCGCCAGCAGTGATGGTAGCCCAGATACGCAGTATTTT
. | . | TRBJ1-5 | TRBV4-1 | CASSQDGAHGQPQHF | TGCGCCAGCAGCCAAGATGGGGCTCATGGGCAGCCCCAGCATTTT
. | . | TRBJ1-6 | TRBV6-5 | CASGEGVSYNSPLHF | TGTGCCAGCGGGGAAGGGGTCTCCTATAATTCACCCCTCCACTTT
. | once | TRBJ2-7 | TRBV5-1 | CASSGGTYRGSSYEQYF | TGCGCCAGCAGCGGGGGGACCTACAGGGGTTCGTCCTACGAGCAGTACTTC
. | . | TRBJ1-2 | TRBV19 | CASSISRNYGYTF | TGTGCCAGTAGTATTTCCAGGAACTATGGCTACACCTTC
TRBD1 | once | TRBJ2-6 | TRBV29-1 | CSVEGSGGLTGANVLTF | TGCAGCGTTGAAGGGTCAGGGGGCCTAACAGGGGCCAACGTCCTGACTTTC
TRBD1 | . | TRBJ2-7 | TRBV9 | CASTPGQGSSYEQYF | TGTGCCAGCACCCCGGGACAGGGTTCCTCCTACGAGCAGTACTTC
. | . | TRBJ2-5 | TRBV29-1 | CSAYRAEETQYF | TGCAGCGCCTACAGGGCAGAAGAGACCCAGTACTTC
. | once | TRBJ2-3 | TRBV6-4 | CASSAGPSTDTQYF | TGTGCCAGCAGTGCAGGGCCCAGCACAGATACGCAGTATTTT
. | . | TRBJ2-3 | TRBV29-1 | CSASTDTQYF | TGCAGCGCCAGCACAGATACGCAGTATTTT
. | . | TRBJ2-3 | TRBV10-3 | CAISANHIGGVTDTQYF | TGTGCCATCAGTGCCAATCATATCGGCGGGGTAACAGATACGCAGTATTTT
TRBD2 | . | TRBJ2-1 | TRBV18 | CASSPGGLAVQSEQFF | TGTGCCAGCTCACCAGGGGGACTAGCGGTACAGTCGGAGCAGTTCTTC
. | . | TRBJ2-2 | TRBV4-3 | CASSQGTLAGELFF | TGCGCCAGCAGCCAAGGGACTTTAGCCGGGGAGCTGTTTTTT
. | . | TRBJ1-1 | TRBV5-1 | CASSKGGVNTEAFF | TGCGCCAGCAGTAAGGGGGGCGTCAACACTGAAGCTTTCTTT
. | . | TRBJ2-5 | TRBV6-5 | CASSYSIPGTQYF | TGTGCCAGCAGTTACTCGATTCCGGGGACCCAGTACTTC
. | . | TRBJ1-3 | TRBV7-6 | CASSSSTDTIYF | TGTGCCAGCAGCTCCTCAACTGACACCATATATTTT
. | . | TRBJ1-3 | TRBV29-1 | CSVEDSSGNTIYF | TGCAGCGTTGAGGACAGCTCTGGAAACACCATATATTTT
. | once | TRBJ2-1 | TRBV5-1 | CASSFRQAFSSYNEQFF | TGCGCCAGCAGCTTCAGACAGGCCTTTAGCTCCTACAATGAGCAGTTCTTC
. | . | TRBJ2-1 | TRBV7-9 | CASSLARLTHPYNEQFF | TGTGCCAGCAGCTTAGCGCGTCTAACCCATCCCTACAATGAGCAGTTCTTC
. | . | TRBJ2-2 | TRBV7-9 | CASSSVGNTGELFF | TGTGCCAGCAGCTCAGTAGGGAACACCGGGGAGCTGTTTTTT
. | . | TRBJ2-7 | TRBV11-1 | CASSFVLAGSYEQYF | TGTGCCAGCAGCTTCGTCCTAGCTGGCTCCTACGAGCAGTACTTC
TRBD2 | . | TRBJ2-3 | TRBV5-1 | CASSLRGAGEDTQYF | TGCGCCAGCAGCTTGAGGGGAGCGGGGGAAGATACGCAGTATTTT
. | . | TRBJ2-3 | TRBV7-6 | CASSLGVGGTDTQYF | TGTGCCAGCAGCTTAGGGGTCGGAGGGACAGATACGCAGTATTTT
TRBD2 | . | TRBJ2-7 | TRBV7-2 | CASSTLAESYEQYF | TGTGCCAGCAGCACACTAGCGGAATCCTACGAGCAGTACTTC
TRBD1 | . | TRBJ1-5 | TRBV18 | CASSLDRDNQPQHF | TGTGCCAGCTCACTCGACAGGGACAATCAGCCCCAGCATTTT
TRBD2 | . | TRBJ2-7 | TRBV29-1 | CSATLPTSGEQYF | TGCAGCGCTACCCTCCCGACTAGCGGTGAGCAGTACTTC
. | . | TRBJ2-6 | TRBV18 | CASSPPRSGANVLTF | TGTGCCAGCTCACCACCACGCTCTGGGGCCAACGTCCTGACTTTC
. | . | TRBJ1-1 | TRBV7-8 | CASSLAYSGFTEAFF | TGTGCCAGCAGCTTAGCATACTCGGGCTTCACTGAAGCTTTCTTT
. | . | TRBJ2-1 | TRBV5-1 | CASSPGAGWGQFF | TGCGCCAGCAGCCCTGGGGCGGGTTGGGGGCAGTTCTTC
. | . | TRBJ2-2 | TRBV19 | CASSRQATHRTGELFF | TGTGCCAGTAGTCGGCAGGCAACTCACAGGACCGGGGAGCTGTTTTTT
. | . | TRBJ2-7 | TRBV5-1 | CASSLEALPYEQYF | TGCGCCAGCAGCTTGGAGGCTCTTCCCTACGAGCAGTACTTC
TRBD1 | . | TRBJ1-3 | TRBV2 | CASSNRDSRSGNTIYF | TGTGCCAGCAGTAACCGGGACAGTCGTTCTGGAAACACCATATATTTT
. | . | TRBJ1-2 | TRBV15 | CATSRDKGSWPGYTF | TGTGCCACCAGCAGAGATAAAGGGAGTTGGCCTGGCTACACCTTC
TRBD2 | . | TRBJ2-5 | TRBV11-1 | CASSLMFSGGDRETQYF | TGTGCCAGCAGCTTAATGTTTAGCGGGGGGGACCGGGAGACCCAGTACTTC
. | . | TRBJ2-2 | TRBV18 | CASSLGQSYTGELFF | TGTGCCAGCTCGCTAGGACAGTCTTACACCGGGGAGCTGTTTTTT
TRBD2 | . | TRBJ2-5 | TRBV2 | CASSEAEGLGKTQYF | TGTGCCAGCAGTGAAGCGGAGGGACTAGGAAAGACCCAGTACTTC
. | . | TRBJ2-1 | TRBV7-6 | CASSLQENNEQFF | TGTGCCAGCAGCTTACAGGAAAACAATGAGCAGTTCTTC
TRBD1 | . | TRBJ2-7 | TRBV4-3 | CASSQVTGTGDEQYF | TGCGCCAGCAGCCAAGTTACCGGGACAGGGGACGAGCAGTACTTC
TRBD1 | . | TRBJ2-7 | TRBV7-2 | CASSWGQGLGEQYF | TGTGCCAGCAGCTGGGGACAGGGGTTGGGCGAGCAGTACTTC
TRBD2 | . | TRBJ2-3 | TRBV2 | CASSAGGTDTQYF | TGTGCCAGCAGTGCGGGGGGGACAGATACGCAGTATTTT
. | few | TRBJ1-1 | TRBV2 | CASSDRGLNTEAFF | TGTGCCAGCAGTGATAGAGGGTTGAACACTGAAGCTTTCTTT
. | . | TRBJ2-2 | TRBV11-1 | CASSATRHANTGELFF | TGTGCCAGCAGCGCTACCCGACACGCGAACACCGGGGAGCTGTTTTTT
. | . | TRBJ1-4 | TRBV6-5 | CASSYSGGEKLFF | TGTGCCAGCAGTTACTCTGGGGGTGAAAAACTGTTTTTT
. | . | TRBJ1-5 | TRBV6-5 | CASSYSGGQQPQHF | TGTGCCAGCAGTTACTCCGGGGGCCAGCAGCCCCAGCATTTT
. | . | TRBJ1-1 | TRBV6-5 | CASSYSFPPVGTEAFF | TGTGCCAGCAGTTACTCTTTCCCCCCCGTGGGCACTGAAGCTTTCTTT
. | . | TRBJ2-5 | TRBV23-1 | CASSQSIVGWETQYF | TGCGCCAGCAGTCAATCGATAGTAGGTTGGGAGACCCAGTACTTC
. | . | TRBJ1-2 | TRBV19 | CASSTQLPGYGYTF | TGTGCCAGTAGTACACAGCTCCCCGGGTATGGCTACACCTTC
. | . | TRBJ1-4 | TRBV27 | CASSTSGFATNEKLFF | TGTGCCAGCAGTACGTCAGGATTTGCAACTAATGAAAAACTGTTTTTT
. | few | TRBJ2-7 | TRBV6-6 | CASSSGTLSYEQYF | TGTGCCAGCAGCTCCGGGACACTCTCCTACGAGCAGTACTTC
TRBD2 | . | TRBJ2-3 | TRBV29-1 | CSVVGASGGAWDTQYF | TGCAGCGTTGTAGGGGCTAGCGGGGGGGCTTGGGATACGCAGTATTTT